This T cell receptor beta chain came from a study of identical twins (TCRdb year 2016). Describing the broader study: To test whether fetal clonotypes persist, this study deep-sequenced TCR alpha and beta repertoires from monozygotic twins, from unrelated adults of various ages, and from cord blood. Replicate twin experiments were performed at different times using different library preparation protocols to rule out contamination. What the authors observed across the whole study: In beta out-of-frame sequences, excess twin sharing was weaker, because having fewer shared sequences lowered the signal-to-noise ratio. Out-of-frame TCR alpha sharing in monozygotic twins was systematically underestimated by recombination models, whereas sharing between unrelated individuals was in agreement with the recombination models. Zero-insertion analyses could be partly confounded by invariant T cells such as MAIT and iNKT, though diverse VJ usage argued against such confounding for most clonotypes. Abundant cord blood beta clonotypes carried fewer insertions; young adult naive repertoires showed a weaker similar trend, while memory repertoires showed none. Out-of-frame TCR alpha sequences shared between twins showed an excess of low generation-probability sequences compared with coincidental sharing between unrelated individuals. Because the same donors could not be followed over many years, the conclusions relied on cross-sectional statistical analysis.

Library method: 5' RACE. The reads were generated on an Illumina HiSeq 2000. A universal primer binding site was introduced by template switching, and a unique molecular identifier was present in the final cDNA, enabling accurate counting of TCR cDNA molecules. Specific primers in the conserved constant-segment region were used to synthesize first-strand cDNA for the TCR alpha and beta chains. To control for contamination, every cDNA library carried two barcodes: a SMART-Mk sample barcode plus Illumina barcodes. TruSeq adapter sequences and Illumina sample barcodes were added in two successive PCR steps. The Illumina HiSeq platform was used with custom primers to sequence TCR alpha and beta cDNA libraries. The authors' pipeline ran thus. MiGEC was used to process raw reads and extract unique molecular identifiers, and MiXCR was used to find CDR3 positions. For each individual, recombination models were inferred using an EM algorithm with the repgenHMM and IGoR tools. The analysis of shared clonotypes was done with the tcR package in R, with sharing normalized by the product of cloneset sizes. To study raw recombination without the effects of thymic and clonal selection, out-of-frame nonproductive sequences were analyzed. TCRdb passed the public sequencing reads through fastp at Q25 and MiXCR, retaining productive beta sequences. A single entry per CDR3 protein holds the most common genes and DNA from its merged rows. These V and J calls rely on TCRdb rather than the paper's analysis. This sample holds around 300,000 distinct CDR3 sequences; more than 6.5% were observed only once. More than 2% of the sample is taken by the ten largest.

Every donor was a healthy Caucasian. The twin cohort consisted of three pairs of female monozygotic twins, all aged roughly 18 to 30 years. Using Miltenyi CD45RO+ enrichment and human naive T-cell isolation kits, memory (CD45RO+) and naive T cells were isolated from PBMC. For this clonotype: Which antigen it targets is not known. Base qualities are not recorded, but no much larger clone differs from it by a single base.

CDR1 and CDR2, looked up from the germline V gene, are SGHDN and FVKESK. V lost 1 base and J lost 11 bases; the stretch between them is 8 bases long. From its cysteine to its phenylalanine, the CDR3 spans 12 amino acids. Solely the CDR3 DNA is kept, with 36 bases framed from the first base. These sequences were also reported in another study, on yellow fever vaccine responses in identical twins. The second investigation adds: According to the authors, in identical twins the way T cells responded to vaccination appeared partly convergent and partly personalized. In the study, vaccine-responding T cell clones were precisely tracked in identical twins.

This TCR came from a woman under 30 in good health. Sequences were obtained from memory (CD45RO+) T cells sorted from blood. Taken with the paper, the label for cell subset or site translates to: CD45RO+ enriched T cells. The receptor chain draws on TRBV14 and TRBJ2-2; the D gene is not confidently resolved. The sequenced DNA: TGTGCCAGCAGCCAAGCAGAAGTTGAGCTGTTTTTT. Its protein product is CASSQAEVELFF.